The sequence of this T cell receptor beta chain was determined in a study of type 1 and type 2 diabetes patients. PCR was run on genomic DNA. The TCR beta CDR3 region was amplified using 30 forward and 13 reverse primers. TCRdb fed the multiplex PCR reads into MiXCR, producing one record per CDR3 protein. The table shows 250,000 to 300,000 distinct CDR3 sequences, with roughly 50% occurring only once. There are a few counts of this clonotype. CDR3 length: 15 residues. Trimming cost V 6 bases and J 0 bases; bases outside gene matches: 3. Per germline, CDR1 SGHTA and CDR2 FQGTGA. The receptor was derived from a young man with type 2 diabetes. Material for sequencing was peripheral blood mononuclear cells (PBMCs). J is TRBJ2-3 and V is TRBV7-3; TRBD2 matches at 10 bases. DNA of the CDR3: TGTGCCAGCAGTCGACTAGCGGGCAGCACAGATACGCAGTATTTT. Amino acids: CASSRLAGSTDTQYF.